This TCR beta chain stems from a study of STAT5B mutations in CD4+ large granular lymphocyte leukemia. Per the germline V gene, CDR1 is SEHNR and CDR2 is FQNEAQ (reference sequence). The CDR3 loop spans 12 amino acids. V was pared by 7 bases and J by 12 bases, with 15 bases between. Notes on the study in general: 8/27 top patient clones versus 2/35 control clones were TRBV06-family.

Sequencing was performed with immunoSEQ multiplex PCR; in TCRdb, only in-frame clones are kept and a portion is missing. The sample consists of about 34,000 clones, about four fifths of them appearing once. Comments on this clone: Its cognate antigen is unknown.

This clonotype originated in a human donor in good health. This rearrangement joins TRBV7-9 to TRBJ1-4, with D hard to call. What was sequenced was CD4+ T cells from blood buffy coats. This CDR3 is CASTPLDGELFF. The CDR3 coding sequence is TGTGCCAGCACCCCCCTGGACGGGGAACTGTTTTTT. The variable domain in full, with the rest retrieved from reference TRBV7-9 and TRBJ1-4, is DTGVSQNPRHKITKRGQNVTFRCDPISEHNRLYWYRQTLGQGPEFLTYFQNEAQLEKSRLLSDRFSAERPKGSFSTLEIQRTEQGDSAMYLCASTPLDGELFFGSGTQLSVL.